A selection of T cell receptor beta chains follows, all from one sample in a study of T cells expressing NK-cell markers. TCRdb derives one entry per CDR3 protein from the 5' RACE reads, leaving out DNA. The sample data list approximately 440,000 distinct CDR3 sequences. The sample was blood T cells: a sorted CD56 or NKG2C T cell subset, CD4+ or CD8+ T cells, or bulk PBMC T cells (not recorded which). These receptors were collected from a woman in her fifties or sixties in good health. The CDR3 runs from the conserved cysteine through the conserved F or W. The order of the fields is V gene, J gene, CDR3 protein.

TRBV6-1,TRBJ1-5,CASSVQSPQPQHF
TRBV11-1,TRBJ1-1,CASSRKANTEAFF
TRBV4-1,TRBJ2-1,CASSQVRWAYNEQFF
TRBV5-1,TRBJ2-5,CASSLEQTGAGTQYF
TRBV7-3,TRBJ2-1,CASSLVPAGDPFSYNEQFF
TRBV12-3/TRBV12-4,TRBJ1-2,CASSTRTGTGNYGYTF
TRBV4-2,TRBJ2-7,CASSQEFTPPQYF
TRBV10-3,TRBJ2-1,CAISEPRLAGEFSSEQFF
TRBV20-1,TRBJ2-1,CSILGLAGRNEQFF
TRBV3-1,TRBJ2-4,CASSQGGQNPYF
TRBV12-3/TRBV12-4,TRBJ1-1,CASIGRGRVRAFF
TRBV18,TRBJ1-2,CASSPTSQGMDYGYTF
TRBV7-8,TRBJ2-7,CASSFAPHRNEQYF
TRBV7-8,TRBJ2-4,CASSTRDRTKNIQYF
TRBV20-1,TRBJ1-1,CSASGQVGTEAFF
TRBV24-1,TRBJ2-3,CATRGQGDTDTQYF
TRBV9,TRBJ1-2,CASSGSRGNYGYTF
TRBV24-1,TRBJ2-1,CATSSGWFGPAGNEQFF
TRBV28,TRBJ2-1,CASSLLGGGEQFF
TRBV6-2/TRBV6-3,TRBJ2-1,CASSELAGGEQFF
TRBV28,TRBJ2-7,CASFPPVMASSTEQYF
TRBV3-1,TRBJ2-3,CASSPVAGEALTDTQYF
TRBV4-1,TRBJ2-1,CASSQDRLNEQFF
TRBV20-1,TRBJ2-7,CSVTGTGSTYEQYF
TRBV6-5,TRBJ2-3,CASSYVQTDTQYF
TRBV6-5,TRBJ1-1,CASRPRANTEAFF
TRBV7-9,TRBJ2-7,CASSLDSIRAEQYF
TRBV18,TRBJ2-3,CASSPRTSGVDTQYF
TRBV2,TRBJ1-5,CASRRGYGAEQPQHF
TRBV14,TRBJ2-1,CASSQESSWRGPFNEQFF
TRBV5-1,TRBJ2-1,CASSLNRGGEQFF
TRBV6-2/TRBV6-3,TRBJ2-1,CASSYFGGRASSGEQFF
TRBV10-1,TRBJ2-3,CASSDTLKRGGTDTQYF
TRBV11-2,TRBJ2-1,CASSLDIPAGGPHEQFF
TRBV4-2,TRBJ2-3,CASSQRDRFADTQYF
TRBV11-2,TRBJ2-1,CASSLAGRIEQFF
TRBV21-1,TRBJ2-1,CASSKSRGSYNEQFF
TRBV12-3/TRBV12-4,TRBJ2-5,CASSVFGETQYF
TRBV20-1,TRBJ2-7,CSAPSLAGSVYEQYF
TRBV6-2/TRBV6-3,TRBJ2-3,CASKGPGVPSTNTQYF
TRBV5-1,TRBJ2-7,CASSLDGTGGKYEQYF
TRBV3-1,TRBJ2-2,CASSQGGGLSNTGELFF